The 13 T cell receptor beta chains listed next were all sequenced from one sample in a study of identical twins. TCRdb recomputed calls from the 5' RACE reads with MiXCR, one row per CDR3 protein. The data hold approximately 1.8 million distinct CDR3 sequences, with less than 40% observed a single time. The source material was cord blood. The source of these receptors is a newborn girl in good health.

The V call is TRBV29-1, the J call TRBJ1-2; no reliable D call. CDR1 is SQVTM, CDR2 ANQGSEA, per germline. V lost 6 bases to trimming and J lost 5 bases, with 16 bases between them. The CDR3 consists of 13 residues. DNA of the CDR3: TGCAGCGTAACATCAAGAGTGACGTATGGCTACACCTTC. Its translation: CSVTSRVTYGYTF.

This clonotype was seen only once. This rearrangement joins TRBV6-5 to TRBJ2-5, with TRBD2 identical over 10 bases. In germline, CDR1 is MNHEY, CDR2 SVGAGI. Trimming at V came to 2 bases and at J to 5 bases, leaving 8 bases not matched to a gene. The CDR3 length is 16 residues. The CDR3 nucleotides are TGTGCCAGCAGTTACACGATTAGCGGGAGGTGGGAGACCCAGTACTTC. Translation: CASSYTISGRWETQYF.

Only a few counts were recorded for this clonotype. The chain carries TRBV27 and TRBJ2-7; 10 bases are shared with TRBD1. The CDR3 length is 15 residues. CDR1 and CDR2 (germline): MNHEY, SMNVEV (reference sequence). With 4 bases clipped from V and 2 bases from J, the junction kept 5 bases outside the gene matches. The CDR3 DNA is TGTGCCAGCAGTTATGACAGGGGGCGCCCCTACGAGCAGTACTTC. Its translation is CASSYDRGRPYEQYF.

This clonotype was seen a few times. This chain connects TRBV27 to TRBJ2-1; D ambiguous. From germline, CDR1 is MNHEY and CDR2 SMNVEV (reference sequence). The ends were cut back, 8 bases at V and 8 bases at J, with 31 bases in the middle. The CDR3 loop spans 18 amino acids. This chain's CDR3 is CASYALYPGPRLRHEQFF. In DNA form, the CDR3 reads TGTGCCAGCTACGCCCTCTATCCCGGGCCCAGGTTGCGCCATGAGCAGTTCTTC.

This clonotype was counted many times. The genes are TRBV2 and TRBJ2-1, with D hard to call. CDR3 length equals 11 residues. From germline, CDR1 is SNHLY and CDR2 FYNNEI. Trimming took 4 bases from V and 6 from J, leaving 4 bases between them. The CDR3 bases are TGTGCCAGCAGTGCGCTCAATGAGCAGTTCTTC. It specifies CASSALNEQFF.

The CDR3 reads CASGSYSLNGYTF. CDR3 bases: TGTGCCAGCGGCTCCTACAGTCTCAATGGCTACACCTTC. V and J are TRBV27 and TRBJ1-2; no clear D. V lost 8 bases, J lost 6 bases, and 16 bases lay in between. The CDR3 loop spans 13 amino acids. The germline CDR1 and CDR2 sequences are MNHEY and SMNVEV (reference sequence).

CDR3 bases: TGTGCCATCAGTCCCTTAGCGGGAGGGCCTCAGTTCTTC. Protein: CAISPLAGGPQFF. The chain combines TRBV10-3 with TRBJ2-1, with 11 bases matching TRBD2. With 5 bases clipped from V and 13 bases from J, the junction kept 7 bases outside the gene matches. Germline assignment: CDR1 ENHRY and CDR2 SYGVKD. The CDR3 loop spans 13 amino acids.

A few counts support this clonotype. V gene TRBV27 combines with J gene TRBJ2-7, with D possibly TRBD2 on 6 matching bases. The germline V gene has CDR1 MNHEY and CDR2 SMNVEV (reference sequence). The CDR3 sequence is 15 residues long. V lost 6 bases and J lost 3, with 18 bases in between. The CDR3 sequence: CASSTARDFDYEQYF. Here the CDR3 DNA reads TGTGCCAGCAGCACAGCCCGGGACTTTGACTACGAGCAGTACTTC.

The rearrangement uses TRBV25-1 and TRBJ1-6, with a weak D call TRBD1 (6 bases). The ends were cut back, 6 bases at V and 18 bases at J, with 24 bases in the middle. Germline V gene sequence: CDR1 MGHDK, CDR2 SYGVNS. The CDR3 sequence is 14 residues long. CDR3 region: CASRETGGNSPSHF. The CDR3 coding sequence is TGTGCCAGCAGAGAGACAGGTGGAAATTCACCCTCCCACTTT.

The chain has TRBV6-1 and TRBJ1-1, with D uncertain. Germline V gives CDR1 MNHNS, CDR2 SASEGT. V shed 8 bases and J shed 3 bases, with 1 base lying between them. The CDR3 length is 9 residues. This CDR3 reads CASHTEAFF. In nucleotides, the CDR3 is TGTGCCAGCCACACTGAAGCTTTCTTT.

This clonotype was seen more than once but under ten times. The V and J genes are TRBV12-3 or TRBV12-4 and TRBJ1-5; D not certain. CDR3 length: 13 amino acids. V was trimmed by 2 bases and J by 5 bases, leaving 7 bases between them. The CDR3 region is CASSLSLHQPQHF. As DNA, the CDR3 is TGTGCCAGCAGTTTAAGCCTTCATCAGCCCCAGCATTTT.

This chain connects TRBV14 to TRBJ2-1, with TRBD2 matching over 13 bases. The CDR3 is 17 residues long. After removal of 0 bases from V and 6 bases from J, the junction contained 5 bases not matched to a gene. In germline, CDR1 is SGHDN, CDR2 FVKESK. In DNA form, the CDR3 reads TGTGCCAGCAGCCAAGATTACGGGACTAGCGGGATCAATGAGCAGTTCTTC. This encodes CASSQDYGTSGINEQFF. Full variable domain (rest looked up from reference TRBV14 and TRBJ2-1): EAGVTQFPSHSVIEKGQTVTLRCDPISGHDNLYWYRRVMGKEIKFLLHFVKESKQDESGMPNNRFLAERTGGTYSTLKVQPAELEDSGVYFCASSQDYGTSGINEQFFGPGTRLTVL.

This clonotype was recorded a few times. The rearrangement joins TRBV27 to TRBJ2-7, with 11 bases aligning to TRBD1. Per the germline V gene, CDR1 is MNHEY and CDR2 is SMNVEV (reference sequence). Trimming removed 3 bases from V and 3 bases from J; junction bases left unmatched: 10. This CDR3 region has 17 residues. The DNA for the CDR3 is TGTGCCAGCAGTTTGGGGTACCCCGGGACAGGGGGCTACGAGCAGTACTTC. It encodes CASSLGYPGTGGYEQYF.